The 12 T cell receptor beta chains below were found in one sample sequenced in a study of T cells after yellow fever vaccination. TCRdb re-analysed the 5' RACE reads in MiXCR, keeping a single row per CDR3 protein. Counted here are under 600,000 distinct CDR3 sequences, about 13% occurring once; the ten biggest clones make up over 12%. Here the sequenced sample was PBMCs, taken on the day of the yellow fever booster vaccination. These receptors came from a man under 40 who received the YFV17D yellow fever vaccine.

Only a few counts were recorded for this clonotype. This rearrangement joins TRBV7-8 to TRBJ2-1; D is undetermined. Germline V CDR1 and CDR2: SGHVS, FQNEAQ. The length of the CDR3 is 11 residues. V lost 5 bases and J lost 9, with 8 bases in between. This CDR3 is CASSLSIEQFF. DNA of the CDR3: TGTGCCAGCAGCCTCAGTATTGAGCAGTTCTTC.

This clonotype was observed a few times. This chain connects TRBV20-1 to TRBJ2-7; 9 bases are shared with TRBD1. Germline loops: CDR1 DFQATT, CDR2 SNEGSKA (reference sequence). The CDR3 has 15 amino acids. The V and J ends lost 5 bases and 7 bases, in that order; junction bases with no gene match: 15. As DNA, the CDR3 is TGCAGTGCTCGAAAGCACAGGGGGCCGGGGTTTGAGCAGTACTTC. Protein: CSARKHRGPGFEQYF.

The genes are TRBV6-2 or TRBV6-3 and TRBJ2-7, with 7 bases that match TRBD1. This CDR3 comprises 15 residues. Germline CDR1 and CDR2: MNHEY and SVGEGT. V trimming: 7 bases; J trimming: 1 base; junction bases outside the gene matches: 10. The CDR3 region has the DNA TGTGCCAGCAAAAACAACAGGGGAAGGTCCTACGAGCAGTACTTC. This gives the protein CASKNNRGRSYEQYF.

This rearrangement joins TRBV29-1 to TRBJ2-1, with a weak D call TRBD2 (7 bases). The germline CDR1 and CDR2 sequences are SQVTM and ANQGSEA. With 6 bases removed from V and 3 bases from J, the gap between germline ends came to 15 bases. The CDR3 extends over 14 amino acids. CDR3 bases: TGCAGCGTGGAGGGGGGGGGGAACTACAATGAGCAGTTCTTC. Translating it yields CSVEGGGNYNEQFF.

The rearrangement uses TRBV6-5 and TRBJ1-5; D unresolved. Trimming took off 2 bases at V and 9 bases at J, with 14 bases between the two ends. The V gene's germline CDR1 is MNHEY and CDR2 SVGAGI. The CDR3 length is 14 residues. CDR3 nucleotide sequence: TGTGCCAGCAGTTACCGTTACGGTGGGTCGCCCCAGCATTTT. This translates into CASSYRYGGSPQHF.

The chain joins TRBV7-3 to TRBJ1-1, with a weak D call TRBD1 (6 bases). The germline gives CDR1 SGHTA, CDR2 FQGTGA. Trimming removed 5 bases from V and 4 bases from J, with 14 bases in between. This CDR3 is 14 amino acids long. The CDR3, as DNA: TGTGCCAGCAGCAAGACAGGACCGAGCACTGAAGCTTTCTTT. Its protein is CASSKTGPSTEAFF.

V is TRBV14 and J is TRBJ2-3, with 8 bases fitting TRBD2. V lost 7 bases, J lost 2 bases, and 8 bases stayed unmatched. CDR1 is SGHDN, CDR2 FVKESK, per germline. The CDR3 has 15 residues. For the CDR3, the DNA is TGTGCCAGCAACGGCGGGGGGCTTCACACAGATACGCAGTATTTT. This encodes CASNGGGLHTDTQYF.

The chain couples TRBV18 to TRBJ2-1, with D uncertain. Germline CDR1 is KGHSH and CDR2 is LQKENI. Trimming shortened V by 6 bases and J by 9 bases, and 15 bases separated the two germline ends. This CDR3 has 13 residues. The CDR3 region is CASSPHSDGEQFF. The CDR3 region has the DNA TGTGCCAGCTCCCCGCACTCGGACGGTGAGCAGTTCTTC.

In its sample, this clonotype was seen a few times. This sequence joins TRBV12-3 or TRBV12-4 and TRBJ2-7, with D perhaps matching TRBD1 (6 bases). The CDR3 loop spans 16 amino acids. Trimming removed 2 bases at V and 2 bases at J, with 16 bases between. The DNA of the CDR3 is TGTGCCAGCAGTTTAAAGGTGGGGGCAGGCACCTACGAGCAGTACTTC. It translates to CASSLKVGAGTYEQYF.

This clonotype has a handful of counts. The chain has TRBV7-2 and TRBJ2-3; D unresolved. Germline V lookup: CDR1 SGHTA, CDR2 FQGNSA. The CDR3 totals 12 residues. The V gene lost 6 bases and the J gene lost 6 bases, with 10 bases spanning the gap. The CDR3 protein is CASRFAADTQYF. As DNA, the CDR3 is TGTGCCAGCAGATTCGCGGCGGATACGCAGTATTTT.

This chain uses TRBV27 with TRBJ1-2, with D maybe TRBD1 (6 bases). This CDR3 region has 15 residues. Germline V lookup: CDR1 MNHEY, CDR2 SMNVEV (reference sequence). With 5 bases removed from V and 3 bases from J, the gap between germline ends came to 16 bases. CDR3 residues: CASSLEPGAHYGYTF. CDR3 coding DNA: TGTGCCAGCAGTCTAGAGCCAGGGGCGCACTATGGCTACACCTTC.

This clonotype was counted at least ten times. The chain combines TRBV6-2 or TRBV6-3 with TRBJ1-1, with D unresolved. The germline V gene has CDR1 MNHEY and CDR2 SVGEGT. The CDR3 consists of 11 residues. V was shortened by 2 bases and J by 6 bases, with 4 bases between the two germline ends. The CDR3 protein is CASSYNSEAFF. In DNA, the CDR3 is TGTGCCAGCAGTTACAACTCTGAAGCTTTCTTT.